This T cell receptor beta chain was sequenced during a study of shared clonotypes between healthy human individuals. Overall study context: Per donor, three plates held CD4 naive cells, three held CD4 memory, two held CD8 naive and one held CD8 memory. Study-wide points: Naive subsets tended to show greater estimated richness than memory subsets. It was expected that sequencing depth would affect clonotype sharing among donors.

With 3 bases clipped from V and 2 bases from J, the junction kept 11 bases outside the gene matches. The CDR3 extends over 17 amino acids. Per the germline V gene, CDR1 is SEHNR and CDR2 is FQNEAQ (reference sequence). Profiled with immunoSEQ multiplex PCR; TCRdb holds only in-frame clones, not every one. Of about 1,500,000 clones listed, more than 95% were seen once; the top ten hold about 1.2%. The investigators split CD4+ cells into a CD45RA+ naive subset and a CD45RA-negative memory subset. Worth noting for this clone: The antigen remains unidentified.

The chain carries TRBV7-9 and TRBJ2-3, with 7 bases aligning to TRBD1. The sequenced sample consisted of naive CD4+ T cells sorted from blood. This sample's subset: CD45RA+ positively selected. The sequence was obtained from a man aged 25 to 40 in good health. DNA of the CDR3: TGTGCCAGCAGCTTTAATCGGGACAGAAACTTCACAGATACGCAGTATTTT. This sequence encodes CASSFNRDRNFTDTQYF. Full variable domain (missing parts from reference TRBV7-9 and TRBJ2-3): DTGVSQNPRHKITKRGQNVTFRCDPISEHNRLYWYRQTLGQGPEFLTYFQNEAQLEKSRLLSDRFSAERPKGSFSTLEIQRTEQGDSAMYLCASSFNRDRNFTDTQYFGPGTRLTVL.